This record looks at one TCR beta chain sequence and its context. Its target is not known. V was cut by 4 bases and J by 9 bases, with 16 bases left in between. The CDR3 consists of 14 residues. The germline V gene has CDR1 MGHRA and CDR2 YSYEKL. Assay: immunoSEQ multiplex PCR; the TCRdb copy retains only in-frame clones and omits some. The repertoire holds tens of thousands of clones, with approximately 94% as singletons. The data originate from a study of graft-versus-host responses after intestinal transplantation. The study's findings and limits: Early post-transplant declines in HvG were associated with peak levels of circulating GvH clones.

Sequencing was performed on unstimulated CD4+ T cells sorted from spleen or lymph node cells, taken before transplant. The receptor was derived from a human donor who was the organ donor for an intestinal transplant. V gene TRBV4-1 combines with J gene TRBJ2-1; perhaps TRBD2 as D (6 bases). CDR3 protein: CASSPGPGGSEQFF. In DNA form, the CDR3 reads TGCGCCAGCAGCCCAGGACCCGGAGGGAGTGAGCAGTTCTTC.